A single sample is the source of the 26 T cell receptor beta chains below, sequenced in a study of cytomegalovirus exposure and HLA in healthy donors. Primers for the PCR totalled 60 Vbeta and 13 Jbeta. TCRdb's table, derived via immunoSEQ multiplex PCR, lists solely in-frame clones and lacks some. This sample has 110,000 to 150,000 clones, with 65% to 85% found just once. Sequences were obtained from PBMCs. Every receptor here comes from a male donor in good health and CMV-seronegative.

The chain is built from TRBV29-1 and TRBJ1-5; D unresolved. The CDR3 runs to 13 residues. V lost 4 bases, J lost 4 bases, and 11 bases lay in between. Germline V lookup: CDR1 SQVTM, CDR2 ANQGSEA. The DNA of the CDR3 is TGCAGCGTTGTTACGGGAGGAAATCAGCCCCAGCATTTT. Translation: CSVVTGGNQPQHF.

The chain employs TRBV4-1 and TRBJ2-7, with 9 bases lining up with TRBD2. With 4 bases clipped from V and 5 bases from J, the junction kept 12 bases outside the gene matches. Germline V gene sequence: CDR1 MGHRA, CDR2 YSYEKL. The CDR3 is made up of 16 amino acids. CDR3: CASSLTPGLALHEQYF. CDR3 in DNA: TGCGCCAGCAGCCTCACCCCGGGACTAGCTCTCCACGAGCAGTACTTC.

The J gene is TRBJ2-3, the V gene TRBV4-3, with D perhaps TRBD1 (5 bases). The CDR3 loop spans 17 amino acids. Germline CDR1 is LGHNA and CDR2 is YSLEER. Between the trimmed V and J ends, which lost 0 bases and 0 bases, there was a span of 13 bases. CDR3 protein: CASSQDMGRASTDTQYF. The CDR3 nucleotides read TGCGCCAGCAGCCAAGATATGGGCAGGGCGAGCACAGATACGCAGTATTTT.

The chain links TRBV10-3 to TRBJ2-3; 7 nucleotides align to TRBD2. Germline assignment: CDR1 ENHRY and CDR2 SYGVKD. The junction had 7 bases not matched to a gene; V was cut back by 6 bases and J by 1 base. The CDR3 has 15 residues. The chain's CDR3 is CAIRASGPRTDTQYF. CDR3 nucleotide sequence: TGTGCCATCAGGGCTAGCGGACCGCGCACAGATACGCAGTATTTT.

The V and J genes are TRBV13 and TRBJ1-1; tentative D call: TRBD1 (6 bases). V gave up 3 bases and J gave up 1 base, with 12 bases separating them. Germline CDR1 and CDR2: PRHDT and FYEKMQ (reference sequence). The CDR3 contains 15 residues. CDR3 bases: TGTGCCAGCAGCTTGGGCAGGGGAACGAACACTGAAGCTTTCTTT. Protein: CASSLGRGTNTEAFF.

This chain links TRBV5-1 with TRBJ2-1, with TRBD1 matching 7 bases. CDR3 size: 15 residues. The germline gives CDR1 SGHRS, CDR2 YFSETQ. V lost 3 bases, J lost 5 bases, and 8 bases stayed unmatched. The CDR3 spells CASSWTGGFNNEQFF. The CDR3 DNA reads TGCGCCAGCAGCTGGACAGGAGGATTTAACAATGAGCAGTTCTTC. Based on the CDR3 plus reference TRBV5-1 and TRBJ2-1, the full variable domain is KAGVTQTPRYLIKTRGQQVTLSCSPISGHRSVSWYQQTPGQGLQFLFEYFSETQRNKGNFPGRFSGRQFSNSRSEMNVSTLELGDSALYLCASSWTGGFNNEQFFGPGTRLTVL.

The genes are TRBV11-3 and TRBJ2-5, with 8 bases fitting TRBD1. V lost 4 bases to trimming and J lost 3 bases; unmatched junction nucleotides: 7. CDR3 size: 15 residues. CDR1 is SGHNT, CDR2 YENEEA, per germline. The CDR3 here is CASSSRTGSKETQYF. Here the CDR3 DNA reads TGTGCCAGCAGCTCTAGGACAGGGAGTAAAGAGACCCAGTACTTC.

The chain is built from TRBV7-2 and TRBJ2-1; 12 positions agree with TRBD2. The CDR3 runs to 19 residues. CDR1 is SGHTA, CDR2 FQGNSA, per germline. V lost 2 bases and J lost 0; bases outside the gene matches: 8. DNA for the CDR3: TGTGCCAGCAGCTTACCTAGCGGGAGGGCCAAAAGCTCCTACAATGAGCAGTTCTTC. Protein: CASSLPSGRAKSSYNEQFF.

The chain combines TRBV6-5 with TRBJ1-4; TRBD1 is a possible D gene (5 bases). V lost 6 bases, J lost 8 bases, and 13 bases lay in between. Germline CDR1 reads MNHEY; CDR2 reads SVGAGI. This CDR3 contains 13 residues. CDR3 sequence (DNA): TGTGCCAGCAGCCCGAATGCAGGGGAAAAACTGTTTTTT. The encoded protein is CASSPNAGEKLFF.

This sequence joins TRBV5-5 and TRBJ2-7; TRBD2 is a possible D gene (5 bases). V was cut by 4 bases and J by 8 bases, with 10 bases left in between. In germline, CDR1 is SGHKS, CDR2 YYEKEE (reference sequence). The CDR3 contains 11 residues. CDR3 amino acids: CASSPSGQQYF. The CDR3 DNA is TGTGCCAGCAGCCCGAGCGGCCAGCAGTACTTC. Complete variable domain (other parts from reference TRBV5-5 and TRBJ2-7): DAGVTQSPTHLIKTRGQQVTLRCSPISGHKSVSWYQQVLGQGPQFIFQYYEKEERGRGNFPDRFSARQFPNYSSELNVNALLLGDSALYLCASSPSGQQYFGPGTRLTVT.

The rearrangement uses TRBV7-2 and TRBJ2-7; D not resolved. V was pared by 8 bases and J by 2 bases, with 22 bases between. The CDR3 consists of 16 residues. The germline V gene has CDR1 SGHTA and CDR2 FQGNSA. For the CDR3, the DNA is TGTGCCAGCTACGAGGCAGACGATAGACCCACCTACGAGCAGTACTTC. This encodes CASYEADDRPTYEQYF.

The V and J genes are TRBV9 and TRBJ2-1, with TRBD2 matching 11 bases. CDR3 size: 15 residues. Germline assignment: CDR1 SGDLS and CDR2 YYNGEE. The V gene end was trimmed by 2 bases and the J gene end by 4 bases; junction bases not matched to a gene: 2. For the CDR3, the DNA is TGTGCCAGCAGCGTTAGCGGGAGGGAGTACAATGAGCAGTTCTTC. The encoded protein is CASSVSGREYNEQFF.

The rearrangement links TRBV9 to TRBJ2-5; the D gene is possibly TRBD2 (6 bases). The germline V gene encodes CDR1 SGDLS and CDR2 YYNGEE. CDR3 length equals 16 residues. With 2 bases removed from V and 4 bases from J, the gap between germline ends came to 18 bases. Written as DNA, the CDR3 is TGTGCCAGCAGCGTTGGGGACTGGGGTTCCCGAGAGACCCAGTACTTC. Translating gives CASSVGDWGSRETQYF.

Only one count was recorded for this clone. V and J are TRBV7-9 and TRBJ1-2; D perhaps matches TRBD1 (6 bases). CDR1 and CDR2 (germline): SEHNR, FQNEAQ (reference sequence). Trimming took 5 bases from V and 0 from J, leaving 22 bases between them. This CDR3 has 18 amino acids. The CDR3 DNA is TGTGCCAGCAGCCCAACACAGGGAGTCACGTTAGCTAACTATGGCTACACCTTC. It is translated as CASSPTQGVTLANYGYTF.

V and J are TRBV6-5 and TRBJ2-5; TRBD1 is a possible D gene (5 bases). Per germline, CDR1 MNHEY and CDR2 SVGAGI. This CDR3 has 13 amino acids. Trimming removed 11 bases from V and 1 base from J, with 14 bases in between. As DNA, the CDR3 is TGTGCCCGCCAGGGTTGGTCCCAAGAGACCCAGTACTTC. Translating it yields CARQGWSQETQYF.

V usage is TRBV5-1 and J usage is TRBJ1-1; D is possibly TRBD1 (6 bases). The CDR3 has 14 residues. V was shortened by 4 bases and J by 5 bases, with 15 bases between the two germline ends. Germline V gives CDR1 SGHRS, CDR2 YFSETQ. The CDR3 DNA is TGCGCCAGCAGCCCCCGTAGAGGGGGAACTGAAGCTTTCTTT. Translating it yields CASSPRRGGTEAFF.

V is TRBV2 and J is TRBJ2-5, with 7 bases identical to TRBD1. J was trimmed by 0 bases and V by 6 bases; bases with no gene match: 4. There are 14 residues in the CDR3. CDR1 is SNHLY and CDR2 is FYNNEI in the germline V gene. DNA for the CDR3: TGTGCCAGCAGGGTGGGACAGAACCAAGAGACCCAGTACTTC. This sequence encodes CASRVGQNQETQYF.

CDR3 DNA sequence: TGTGCCAGCAGCCCCCGCGGGGGACACTTGAACACCGGGGAGCTGTTTTTT. Translated: CASSPRGGHLNTGELFF. The chain employs TRBV11-3 and TRBJ2-2, with D possibly matching TRBD2 (7 bases). V lost 5 bases to trimming and J lost 1 base, with 17 bases between them. CDR1 and CDR2 from the germline V gene are SGHNT and YENEEA. The CDR3 extends over 17 amino acids. Combining the CDR3 with reference TRBV11-3 and TRBJ2-2 gives the whole variable domain EAGVVQSPRYKIIEKKQPVAFWCNPISGHNTLYWYLQNLGQGPELLIRYENEEAVDDSQLPKDRFSAERLKGVDSTLKIQPAELGDSAVYLCASSPRGGHLNTGELFFGEGSRLTVL.

The CDR3 loop reads CASSKQGAGELFF. The CDR3 DNA follows: TGTGCCAGCAGCAAGCAGGGCGCCGGGGAGCTGTTTTTT. This sequence joins TRBV6-5 and TRBJ2-2; D is perhaps TRBD1 (5 bases). Looked up from germline, CDR1 is MNHEY and CDR2 is SVGAGI. Trimming stripped 6 bases from V and 6 bases from J, with 11 bases between. This CDR3 spans 13 amino acids.

The V gene is TRBV4-2, the J gene TRBJ2-1, with D perhaps TRBD2 (6 bases). In germline, CDR1 is LGHNA, CDR2 YNFKEQ. V was shortened by 1 base and J by 5 bases, with 9 bases between the two germline ends. The CDR3 covers 14 residues. The CDR3 sequence: CASSQVAGNNEQFF. CDR3 nucleotides: TGTGCCAGCAGCCAAGTGGCGGGGAACAATGAGCAGTTCTTC.

V gene TRBV2 combines with J gene TRBJ1-2, with D perhaps matching TRBD1 (5 bases). V lost 6 bases and J lost 3, with 14 bases in between. The CDR3 contains 14 residues. Germline-derived CDR1 and CDR2 are SNHLY and FYNNEI. The CDR3 bases are TGTGCCAGCAGCAGACAGAATTCTTACTATGGCTACACCTTC. Its protein is CASSRQNSYYGYTF.

The chain joins TRBV27 to TRBJ2-5; 12 bases are a match to TRBD2. Germline-derived CDR1 and CDR2 are MNHEY and SMNVEV (reference sequence). J was trimmed by 1 base and V by 6 bases; bases with no gene match: 6. The CDR3 consists of 16 residues. The CDR3 DNA is TGTGCCAGCAGCCAGACTAGCGGGGGACTCCAAGAGACCCAGTACTTC. This sequence encodes CASSQTSGGLQETQYF.

The chain carries TRBV7-3 and TRBJ2-1; D gene uncertain. Germline V CDR1 and CDR2: SGHTA, FQGTGA. Trimming removed 3 bases from V and 8 bases from J, with 20 bases in between. The CDR3 loop spans 16 amino acids. This chain's CDR3 is CASSFPRGGRDDEQFF. The CDR3 DNA is TGTGCCAGCAGCTTCCCCCGTGGCGGCCGCGATGATGAGCAGTTCTTC. Variable domain in full (rest from reference TRBV7-3 and TRBJ2-1): GAGVSQTPSNKVTEKGKYVELRCDPISGHTALYWYRQSLGQGPEFLIYFQGTGAADDSGLPNDRFFAVRPEGSVSTLKIQRTERGDSAVYLCASSFPRGGRDDEQFFGPGTRLTVL.

Only one count was recorded for this clone. The rearrangement uses TRBV30 and TRBJ2-2; possibly TRBD1 for D (5 bases). The CDR3 has 15 residues. Between the trimmed V and J ends, which lost 2 bases and 1 base, there was a span of 11 bases. CDR1 GTSNPN and CDR2 SVGIG come from the germline V gene (reference sequence). The CDR3 loop reads CAWSPLDRNTGELFF. The CDR3 DNA reads TGTGCCTGGAGTCCCCTAGACAGGAACACCGGGGAGCTGTTTTTT. Full variable domain (missing parts from reference TRBV30 and TRBJ2-2): SQTIHQWPATLVQPVGSPLSLECTVEGTSNPNLYWYRQAAGRGLQLLFYSVGIGQISSEVPQNLSASRPQDRQFILSSKKLLLSDSGFYLCAWSPLDRNTGELFFGEGSRLTVL.

The chain couples TRBV4-1 to TRBJ2-3; 9 nucleotides line up with TRBD2. V gave up 1 base and J gave up 4 bases; unmatched junction bases: 6. The CDR3 is 16 residues long. The germline gives CDR1 MGHRA, CDR2 YSYEKL. The CDR3 nucleotides are TGCGCCAGCAGCCAAGTTCAGCGGGGGGACCCAGATACGCAGTATTTT. Translation gives CASSQVQRGDPDTQYF.

The V call is TRBV5-5, the J call TRBJ1-4; D unclear. The germline CDR1 and CDR2 sequences are SGHKS and YYEKEE (reference sequence). V was pared by 4 bases and J by 6 bases, with 16 bases between. This CDR3 comprises 15 residues. Written as DNA, the CDR3 is TGTGCCAGCAGCCCGGGAACCGTCGTGGATGAAAAACTGTTTTTT. As protein: CASSPGTVVDEKLFF.